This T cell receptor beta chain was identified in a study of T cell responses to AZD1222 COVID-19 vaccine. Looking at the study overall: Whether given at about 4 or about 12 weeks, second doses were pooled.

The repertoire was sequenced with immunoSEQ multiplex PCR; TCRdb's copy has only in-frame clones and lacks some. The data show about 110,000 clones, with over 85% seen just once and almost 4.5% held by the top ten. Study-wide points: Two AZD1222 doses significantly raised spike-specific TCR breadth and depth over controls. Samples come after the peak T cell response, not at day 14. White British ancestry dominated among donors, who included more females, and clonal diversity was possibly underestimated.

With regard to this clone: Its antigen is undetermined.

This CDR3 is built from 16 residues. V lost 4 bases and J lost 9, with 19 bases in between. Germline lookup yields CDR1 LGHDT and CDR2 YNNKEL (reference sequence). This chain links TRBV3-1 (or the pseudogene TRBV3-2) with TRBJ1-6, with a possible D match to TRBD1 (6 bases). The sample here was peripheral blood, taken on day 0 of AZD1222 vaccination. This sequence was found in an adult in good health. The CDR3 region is CASSPNRVRNGSPLHF. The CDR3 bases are TGTGCCAGCAGCCCCAACAGGGTTAGAAATGGTTCACCCCTCCACTTT.